This TCR beta chain was identified in a study of blood T cells in healthy people across ages. Primers used in a second PCR of roughly 7 to 11 cycles were a sample-barcoded 5' primer and a J-beta primer mix. A template-switch adaptor that had 12 random nucleotides put a tag on each cDNA molecule. TCRdb reprocessed the 5' RACE reads via MiXCR and lists one record per CDR3 protein. The data hold 600,000 to 850,000 distinct CDR3 sequences, with roughly 25% observed a single time. V was trimmed by 5 bases and J by 0 bases, leaving 13 bases between them. CDR1 is SGHTA, CDR2 FQGNSA, per germline. The CDR3 is 15 residues long. The sample was also linked to a second study, of T cells of mothers and their children.

Sequenced: blood. This sequence joins TRBV7-2 and TRBJ2-5; the D gene could be TRBD1 or TRBD2 (5 bases each). The clonotype comes from a boy between 10 and 17 years old in good health. CDR3 bases: TGTGCCAGCAGCGAGGACTCAGGGTACCAAGAGACCCAGTACTTC. Amino acid sequence: CASSEDSGYQETQYF.